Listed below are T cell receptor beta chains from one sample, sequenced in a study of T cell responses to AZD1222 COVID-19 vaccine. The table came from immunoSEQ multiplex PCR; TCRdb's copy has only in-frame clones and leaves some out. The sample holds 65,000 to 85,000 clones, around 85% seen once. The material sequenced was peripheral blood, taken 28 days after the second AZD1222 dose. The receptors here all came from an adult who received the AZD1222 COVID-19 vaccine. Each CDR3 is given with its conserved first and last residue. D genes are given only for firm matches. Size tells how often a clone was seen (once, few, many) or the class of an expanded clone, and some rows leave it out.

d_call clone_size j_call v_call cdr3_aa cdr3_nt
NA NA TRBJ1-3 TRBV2 CASSDGPQVSGNTIYF TGTGCCAGCAGTGACGGTCCCCAAGTCTCTGGAAACACCATATATTTT
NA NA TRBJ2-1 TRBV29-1 CSVRAYNEQFF TGCAGCGTTCGGGCGTACAATGAGCAGTTCTTC
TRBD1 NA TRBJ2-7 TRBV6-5 CASSYPGTGHYEQYF TGTGCCAGCAGTTACCCCGGGACAGGACACTACGAGCAGTACTTC
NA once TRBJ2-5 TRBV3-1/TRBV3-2 CASSKTLGVQETQYF TGTGCCAGCAGCAAAACCCTCGGGGTCCAAGAGACCCAGTACTTC
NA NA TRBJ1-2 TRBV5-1 CASSPEGRKFYTF TGCGCCAGCAGCCCAGAAGGACGGAAATTCTACACCTTC
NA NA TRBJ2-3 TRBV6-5 CASSPTGLLTDTQYF TGTGCCAGCAGTCCCACGGGGTTACTCACAGATACGCAGTATTTT
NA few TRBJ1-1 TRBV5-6 CASSPGTDPEAFF TGTGCCAGCAGCCCCGGGACGGATCCGGAAGCTTTCTTT
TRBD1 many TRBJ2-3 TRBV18 CASSGTGVRADTQYF TGTGCCAGCTCAGGGACAGGCGTACGGGCAGATACGCAGTATTTT
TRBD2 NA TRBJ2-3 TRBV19 CASSTRGLAGGTDTQYF TGTGCCAGTAGTACTCGGGGACTAGCGGGGGGCACAGATACGCAGTATTTT
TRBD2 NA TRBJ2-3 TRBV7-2 CASSLGGADTQYF TGTGCCAGCAGCTTGGGGGGGGCAGATACGCAGTATTTT
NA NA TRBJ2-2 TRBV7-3 CASSLNGGNTGELFF TGTGCCAGCAGCTTAAACGGGGGGAACACCGGGGAGCTGTTTTTT
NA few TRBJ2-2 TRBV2 CASRIRTVQTGELFF TGTGCCAGCAGAATTAGGACAGTTCAGACCGGGGAGCTGTTTTTT
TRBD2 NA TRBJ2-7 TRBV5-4 CASSLGRGGAYEQYF TGTGCCAGCAGCTTGGGCCGCGGGGGTGCCTACGAGCAGTACTTC
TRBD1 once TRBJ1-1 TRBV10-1 CLPGGGAEAFF TGCCTACCAGGGGGTGGCGCTGAAGCTTTCTTT
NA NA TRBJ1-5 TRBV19 CASSLQGSANSNQPQHF TGTGCCAGTAGTCTCCAAGGCAGTGCCAATAGCAATCAGCCCCAGCATTTT
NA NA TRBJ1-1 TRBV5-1 CASRARDRNTEAFF TGCGCCAGCAGGGCCCGGGATCGGAACACTGAAGCTTTCTTT
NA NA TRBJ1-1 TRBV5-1 CASSFTIAEGTEAFF TGCGCCAGCAGCTTCACCATAGCCGAGGGGACTGAAGCTTTCTTT
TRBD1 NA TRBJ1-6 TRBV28 CASSLWMPGGGGTYNSPLHF TGTGCCAGCAGTTTATGGATGCCGGGAGGGGGCGGCACCTATAATTCACCCCTCCACTTT
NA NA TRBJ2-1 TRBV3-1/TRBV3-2 CASSQDSGVYSYNEQFF TGTGCCAGCAGCCAAGATTCAGGGGTTTACTCCTACAATGAGCAGTTCTTC
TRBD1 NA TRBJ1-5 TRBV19 CASSIYPRDSSNQPQHF TGTGCCAGTAGTATATACCCCCGGGACAGCAGCAATCAGCCCCAGCATTTT
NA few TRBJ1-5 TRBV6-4 CASSLDSSGNQPQHF TGTGCCAGCAGTTTGGACAGTAGTGGGAATCAGCCCCAGCATTTT
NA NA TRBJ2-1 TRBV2 CASSVGRFNEQFF TGTGCCAGCTCCGTGGGACGCTTCAATGAGCAGTTCTTC
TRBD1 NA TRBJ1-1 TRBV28 CASSLWGTGTGDTEAFF TGTGCCAGCAGTTTATGGGGAACCGGGACAGGGGACACTGAAGCTTTCTTT
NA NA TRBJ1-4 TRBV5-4 CASSRGSPTNEKLFF TGTGCCAGCAGCCGAGGCAGCCCAACTAATGAAAAACTGTTTTTT
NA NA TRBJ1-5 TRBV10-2 CASSESGVNQPQHF TGCGCCAGCAGTGAGTCGGGGGTGAATCAGCCCCAGCATTTT
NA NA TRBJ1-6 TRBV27 CASTVRSYNSPLHF TGTGCCAGCACAGTACGCTCCTATAATTCACCCCTCCACTTT
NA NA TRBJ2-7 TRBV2 CASSGEYEQYF TGTGCCAGCAGCGGGGAGTACGAGCAGTACTTC
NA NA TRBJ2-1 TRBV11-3 CASSLEGYEQFF TGTGCCAGCAGCTTAGAAGGGTATGAGCAGTTCTTC
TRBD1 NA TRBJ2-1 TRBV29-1 CSAQRGQGRGEQFF TGCAGCGCCCAGAGAGGACAGGGAAGGGGTGAGCAGTTCTTC
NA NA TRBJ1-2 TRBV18 CASSPPRDPNGYTF TGTGCCAGCTCACCTCCGAGGGATCCAAATGGCTACACCTTC
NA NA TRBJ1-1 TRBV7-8 CASSLVSGIAFF TGTGCCAGCAGCTTAGTCTCTGGAATAGCTTTCTTT
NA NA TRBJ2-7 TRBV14 CASSYPRVRPYEQYF TGTGCCAGCAGCTACCCCAGGGTCAGACCCTACGAGCAGTACTTC
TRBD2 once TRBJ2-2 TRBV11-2 CASSFGGGTGELFF TGTGCCAGCAGCTTTGGCGGGGGAACCGGGGAGCTGTTTTTT
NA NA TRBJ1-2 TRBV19 CASIETGSPDYGYTF TGTGCCAGTATAGAAACGGGATCCCCGGACTATGGCTACACCTTC
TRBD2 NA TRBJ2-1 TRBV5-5 CASSLGLAGRYEQFF TGTGCCAGCAGCTTGGGACTAGCGGGGAGGTATGAGCAGTTCTTC
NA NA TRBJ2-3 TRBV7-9 CASSLGVRTDTQYF TGTGCCAGCAGCTTAGGGGTCCGCACAGATACGCAGTATTTT
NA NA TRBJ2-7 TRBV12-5 CAPLLLYEQYF TGTGCCCCCCTATTGCTCTACGAGCAGTACTTC
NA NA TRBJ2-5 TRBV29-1 CSVVQSGPETQYF TGCAGCGTTGTCCAATCTGGTCCCGAGACCCAGTACTTC
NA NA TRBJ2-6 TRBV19 CATTRQGFGANVLTF TGTGCCACCACGCGGCAGGGCTTTGGGGCCAACGTCCTGACTTTC
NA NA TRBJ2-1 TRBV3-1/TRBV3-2 CASSLVPGAGVAEQFF TGTGCCAGCAGCCTAGTCCCGGGGGCGGGGGTTGCTGAGCAGTTCTTC
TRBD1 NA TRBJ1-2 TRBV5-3 CARSWGQGAHGYTF TGTGCCAGAAGCTGGGGACAGGGGGCCCATGGCTACACCTTC
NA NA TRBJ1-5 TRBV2 CASSEWGNQPQHF TGTGCCAGCAGTGAGTGGGGAAATCAGCCCCAGCATTTT
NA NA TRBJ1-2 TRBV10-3 CAISEKRVRGNYGYTF TGTGCCATCAGTGAGAAGAGGGTCAGAGGGAACTATGGCTACACCTTC
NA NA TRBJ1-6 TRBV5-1 CASSLSQLLNSPLHF TGCGCCAGCAGCTTATCCCAGCTCCTTAATTCACCCCTCCACTTT
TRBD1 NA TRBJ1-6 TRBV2 CASSEGQGNSPLHF TGTGCCAGCAGTGAAGGACAGGGTAATTCACCCCTCCACTTT
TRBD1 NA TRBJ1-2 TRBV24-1 CATSDRRTGNYGYTF TGTGCCACCAGTGACCGGAGGACAGGGAACTATGGCTACACCTTC
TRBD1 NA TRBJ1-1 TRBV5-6 CASSFTGGTGFRTEAFF TGTGCCAGCAGCTTCACCGGGGGGACAGGCTTTAGGACTGAAGCTTTCTTT
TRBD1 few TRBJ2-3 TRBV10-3 CAISTGQRNTDTQYF TGTGCCATCAGTACGGGACAGAGAAACACAGATACGCAGTATTTT
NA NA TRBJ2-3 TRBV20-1 CSASSRGAFTQYF TGCAGTGCTAGTTCTCGGGGCGCCTTTACGCAGTATTTT